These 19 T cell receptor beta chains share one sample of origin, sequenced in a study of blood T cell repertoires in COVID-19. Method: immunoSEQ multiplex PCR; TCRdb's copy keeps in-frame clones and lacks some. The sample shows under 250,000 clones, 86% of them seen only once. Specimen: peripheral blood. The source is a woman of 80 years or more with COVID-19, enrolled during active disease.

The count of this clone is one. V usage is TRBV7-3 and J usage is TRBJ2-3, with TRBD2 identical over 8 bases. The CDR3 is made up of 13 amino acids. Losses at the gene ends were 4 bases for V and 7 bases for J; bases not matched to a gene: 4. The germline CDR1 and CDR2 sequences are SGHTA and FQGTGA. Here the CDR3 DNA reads TGTGCCAGCAGCTCGGGGGGGCCAAATACGCAGTATTTT. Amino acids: CASSSGGPNTQYF.

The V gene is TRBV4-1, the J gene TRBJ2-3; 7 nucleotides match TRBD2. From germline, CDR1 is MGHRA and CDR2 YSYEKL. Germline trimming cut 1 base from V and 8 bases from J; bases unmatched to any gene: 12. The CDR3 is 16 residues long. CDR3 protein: CASSQAWRGYYPTQYF. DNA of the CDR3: TGCGCCAGCAGCCAAGCTTGGCGGGGGTATTATCCTACGCAGTATTTT.

CDR3 coding DNA: TGCGCCAGCAGCCAAGTTTCTCGGGGGGGCGGGGGCTACACCTTC. This encodes CASSQVSRGGGGYTF. The chain combines TRBV4-3 with TRBJ1-2, with D possibly matching TRBD1 (6 bases). Germline V gives CDR1 LGHNA, CDR2 YSLEER. There are 15 residues in the CDR3. The V and J ends lost 1 base and 8 bases respectively, with 17 bases between them.

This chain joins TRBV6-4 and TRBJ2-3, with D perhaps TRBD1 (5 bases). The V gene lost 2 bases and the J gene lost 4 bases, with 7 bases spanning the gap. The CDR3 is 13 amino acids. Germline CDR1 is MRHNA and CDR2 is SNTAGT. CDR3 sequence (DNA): TGTGCCAGCAGTGACGGGGCGGCAGATACGCAGTATTTT. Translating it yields CASSDGAADTQYF.

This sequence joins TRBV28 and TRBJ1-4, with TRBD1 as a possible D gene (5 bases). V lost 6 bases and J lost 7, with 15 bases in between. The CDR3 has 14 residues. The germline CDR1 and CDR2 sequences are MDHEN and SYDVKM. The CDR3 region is CASSVGVGPEKLFF. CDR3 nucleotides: TGTGCCAGCAGCGTAGGGGTTGGTCCTGAAAAACTGTTTTTT.

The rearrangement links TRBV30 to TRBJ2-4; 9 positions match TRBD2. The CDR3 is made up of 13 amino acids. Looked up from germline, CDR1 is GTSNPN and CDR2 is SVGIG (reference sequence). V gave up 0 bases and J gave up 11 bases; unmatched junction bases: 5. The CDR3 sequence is CAWSVGGGAVQYF. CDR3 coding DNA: TGTGCCTGGAGTGTGGGCGGGGGGGCCGTTCAGTACTTC.

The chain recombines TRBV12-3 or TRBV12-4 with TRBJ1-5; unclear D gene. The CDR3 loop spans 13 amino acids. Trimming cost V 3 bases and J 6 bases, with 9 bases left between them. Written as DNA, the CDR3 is TGTGCCAGCAGTTTGTCGGTAGCTCAGCCCCAGCATTTT. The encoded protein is CASSLSVAQPQHF.

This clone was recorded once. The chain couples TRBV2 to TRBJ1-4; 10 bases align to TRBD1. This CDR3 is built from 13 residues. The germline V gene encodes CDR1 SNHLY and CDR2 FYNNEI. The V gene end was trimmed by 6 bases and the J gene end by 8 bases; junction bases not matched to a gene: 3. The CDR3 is CASRGTGVEKLFF. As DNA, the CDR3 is TGTGCCAGCAGAGGGACAGGGGTCGAAAAACTGTTTTTT.

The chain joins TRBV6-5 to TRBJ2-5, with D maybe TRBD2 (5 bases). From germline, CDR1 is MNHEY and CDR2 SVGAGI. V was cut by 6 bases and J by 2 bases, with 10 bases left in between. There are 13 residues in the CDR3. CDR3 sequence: CASSSGEQETQYF. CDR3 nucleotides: TGTGCCAGCAGCTCCGGGGAACAAGAGACCCAGTACTTC.

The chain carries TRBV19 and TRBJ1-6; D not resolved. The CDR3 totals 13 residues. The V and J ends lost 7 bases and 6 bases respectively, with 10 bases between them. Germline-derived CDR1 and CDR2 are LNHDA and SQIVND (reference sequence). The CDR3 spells CASNYQVNSPLHF. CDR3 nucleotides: TGTGCCAGTAATTACCAGGTTAATTCACCCCTCCACTTT.

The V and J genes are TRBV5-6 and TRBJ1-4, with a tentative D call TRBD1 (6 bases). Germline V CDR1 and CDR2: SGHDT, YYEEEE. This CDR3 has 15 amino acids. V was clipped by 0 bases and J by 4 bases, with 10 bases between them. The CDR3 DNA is TGTGCCAGCAGCTTGGATACAGGGATTAATGAAAAACTGTTTTTT. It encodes CASSLDTGINEKLFF.

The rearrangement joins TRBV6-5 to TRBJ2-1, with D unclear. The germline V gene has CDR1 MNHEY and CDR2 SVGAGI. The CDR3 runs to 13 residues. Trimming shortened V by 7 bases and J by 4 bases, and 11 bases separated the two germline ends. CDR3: CASIGGSYNEQFF. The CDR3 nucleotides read TGTGCCAGCATAGGCGGATCTTACAATGAGCAGTTCTTC.

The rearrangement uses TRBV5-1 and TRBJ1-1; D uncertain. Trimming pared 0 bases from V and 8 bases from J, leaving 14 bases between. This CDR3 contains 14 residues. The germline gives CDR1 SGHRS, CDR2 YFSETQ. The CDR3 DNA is TGCGCCAGCAGCTTGGGACGGGGATACGGGGAAGCTTTCTTT. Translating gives CASSLGRGYGEAFF.

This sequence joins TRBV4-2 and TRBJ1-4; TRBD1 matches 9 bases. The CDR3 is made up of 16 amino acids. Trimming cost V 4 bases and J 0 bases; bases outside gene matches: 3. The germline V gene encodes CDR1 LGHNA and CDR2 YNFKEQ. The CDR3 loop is CASSRDRGSTNEKLFF. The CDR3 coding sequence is TGTGCCAGCAGCCGTGACAGGGGGTCAACTAATGAAAAACTGTTTTTT.

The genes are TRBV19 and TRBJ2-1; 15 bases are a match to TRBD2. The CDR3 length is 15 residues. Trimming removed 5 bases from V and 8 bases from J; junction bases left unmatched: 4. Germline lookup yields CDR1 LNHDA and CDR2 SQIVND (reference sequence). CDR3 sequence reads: CASSQRTSGGDEQFF. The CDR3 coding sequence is TGTGCCAGTAGTCAAAGGACTAGCGGGGGGGATGAGCAGTTCTTC.

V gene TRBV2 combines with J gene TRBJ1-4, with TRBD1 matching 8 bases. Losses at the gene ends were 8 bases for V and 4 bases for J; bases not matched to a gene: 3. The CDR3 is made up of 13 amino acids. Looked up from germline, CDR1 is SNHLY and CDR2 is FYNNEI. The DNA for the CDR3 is TGTGCCAGCTCGGGACAGGTTAATGAAAAACTGTTTTTT. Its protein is CASSGQVNEKLFF.

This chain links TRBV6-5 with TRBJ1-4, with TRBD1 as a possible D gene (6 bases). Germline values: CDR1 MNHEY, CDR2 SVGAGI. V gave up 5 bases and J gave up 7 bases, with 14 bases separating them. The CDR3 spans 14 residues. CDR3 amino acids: CASSTGTPGEKLFF. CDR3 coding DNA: TGTGCCAGCAGTACAGGGACGCCCGGTGAAAAACTGTTTTTT.

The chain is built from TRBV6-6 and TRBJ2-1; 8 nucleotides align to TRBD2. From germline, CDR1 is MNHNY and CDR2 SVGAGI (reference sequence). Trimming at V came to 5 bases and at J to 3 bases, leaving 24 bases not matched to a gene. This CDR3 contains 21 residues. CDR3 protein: CASSPRNGLAGVQRFYNEQFF. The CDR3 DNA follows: TGTGCCAGCAGTCCACGAAATGGGCTAGCGGGCGTCCAACGATTCTACAATGAGCAGTTCTTC.

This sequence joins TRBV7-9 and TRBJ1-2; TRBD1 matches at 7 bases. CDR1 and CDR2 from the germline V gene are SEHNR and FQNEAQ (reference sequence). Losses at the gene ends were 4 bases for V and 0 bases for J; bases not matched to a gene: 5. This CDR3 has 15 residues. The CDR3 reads CASSSWDRPNYGYTF. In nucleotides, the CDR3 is TGTGCCAGCAGCTCCTGGGACAGACCTAACTATGGCTACACCTTC.